The 23 T cell receptor beta chains reported below all come from one sample, sequenced in a study of CD8+ T cells in alopecia areata. As for treatment: oral pan-JAK inhibitor, 5-10 mg twice daily. In each case, RNA was isolated and then reverse transcribed into cDNA as the sequencing template. Assay used: immunoSEQ multiplex PCR; TCRdb lists only in-frame clones, some missing. The sample includes 150,000 to 200,000 clones, 50% to 70% of them seen just once. Sequencing was performed on CD4+ T cells sorted from blood, taken around week 50, from a patient treated with tofacitinib. Receptors were obtained from a human donor with alopecia areata.

This clone was detected only a few times. This chain joins TRBV5-5 and TRBJ2-1; D gene uncertain. Trimming pared 5 bases from V and 7 bases from J, leaving 19 bases between. The germline V gene encodes CDR1 SGHKS and CDR2 YYEKEE (reference sequence). The CDR3 covers 15 residues. The CDR3 is CASSPYARIRNEQFF. The CDR3 nucleotides read TGTGCCAGCAGTCCCTATGCTCGCATCAGGAATGAGCAGTTCTTC. Complete variable domain (other parts from reference TRBV5-5 and TRBJ2-1): DAGVTQSPTHLIKTRGQQVTLRCSPISGHKSVSWYQQVLGQGPQFIFQYYEKEERGRGNFPDRFSARQFPNYSSELNVNALLLGDSALYLCASSPYARIRNEQFFGPGTRLTVL.

The gene calls are TRBV6-6 and TRBJ2-4, with D possibly matching TRBD2 (5 bases). The CDR3 covers 13 residues. The germline gives CDR1 MNHNY, CDR2 SVGAGI (reference sequence). V was trimmed by 8 bases and J by 6 bases, leaving 14 bases between them. This CDR3 is CASYRREGNIQYF. The CDR3 coding sequence is TGTGCCAGCTACCGACGGGAAGGAAACATTCAGTACTTC.

The chain couples TRBV2 to TRBJ2-3; the D gene is possibly TRBD2 (6 bases). This CDR3 region has 15 residues. The germline V gene has CDR1 SNHLY and CDR2 FYNNEI. V was trimmed by 7 bases and J by 2 bases, leaving 16 bases between them. In DNA form, the CDR3 reads TGTGCCAGCACCGAACTTGGACTAACCACAGATACGCAGTATTTT. Its translation: CASTELGLTTDTQYF.

This sequence joins TRBV5-1 and TRBJ2-3, with a weak D call TRBD2 (6 bases). Trimming pared 4 bases from V and 2 bases from J, leaving 14 bases between. From germline, CDR1 is SGHRS and CDR2 YFSETQ. The length of the CDR3 is 15 residues. The CDR3 here is CASSQDGLPTDTQYF. The CDR3, as DNA: TGCGCCAGCAGCCAAGACGGACTACCCACAGATACGCAGTATTTT.

This clone was recorded a few times. The chain combines TRBV20-1 with TRBJ2-7; 7 bases are shared with TRBD1. Germline values: CDR1 DFQATT, CDR2 SNEGSKA (reference sequence). This CDR3 has 11 residues. J lost 10 bases, V lost 2 bases, and 5 bases had no gene match. CDR3 coding DNA: TGCAGTGCTAGATCCGGACAGGCCCAGTACTTC. It encodes CSARSGQAQYF.

This clone was observed a few times. The rearrangement uses TRBV16 and TRBJ1-1; 7 bases align to TRBD1. Germline V CDR1 and CDR2: KGHSY, FQNENV. The CDR3 length is 15 residues. V dropped 4 bases and J dropped 1; count of bases not matched to a gene: 6. CDR3 sequence (DNA): TGTGCCAGCAGCCCACAGGGGCGAGGGAACACTGAAGCTTTCTTT. Residues: CASSPQGRGNTEAFF.

This clone was counted once. This chain connects TRBV7-3 to TRBJ1-6; D call uncertain. The CDR3 runs to 15 residues. Germline CDR1 SGHTA, CDR2 FQGTGA. V lost 5 bases, J lost 0 bases, and 8 bases lay in between. The CDR3 nucleotides are TGTGCCAGCAGCCTCACAAGCTCCTATAATTCACCCCTCCACTTT. It translates to CASSLTSSYNSPLHF.

This clone has just a few counts. This chain links TRBV5-6 with TRBJ1-1; D unclear. Germline V gene data show CDR1 as SGHDT and CDR2 as YYEEEE. The CDR3 sequence is 15 residues long. Trimming stripped 0 bases from V and 3 bases from J, with 12 bases between. The chain's CDR3 is CASSLARKGYTEAFF. CDR3 nucleotide sequence: TGTGCCAGCAGCTTGGCTCGTAAAGGGTACACTGAAGCTTTCTTT.

The rearrangement joins TRBV4-3 to TRBJ2-3; the D is unclear. The V gene lost 0 bases and the J gene lost 3 bases, with 13 bases spanning the gap. Germline V CDR1 and CDR2: LGHNA, YSLEER. This CDR3 has 16 residues. The CDR3 reads CASSQDGLAVTDTQYF. The CDR3 nucleotides are TGCGCCAGCAGCCAAGATGGGTTAGCCGTTACAGATACGCAGTATTTT.

The chain carries TRBV5-1 and TRBJ2-3, with 12 bases aligning to TRBD2. Looked up from germline, CDR1 is SGHRS and CDR2 is YFSETQ. This CDR3 contains 16 residues. Trimming at V came to 4 bases and at J to 1 base, leaving 4 bases not matched to a gene. CDR3 sequence (DNA): TGCGCCAGCAGCACCCGACTAGCGGGGGGCACAGATACGCAGTATTTT. Encoded protein: CASSTRLAGGTDTQYF.

This chain joins TRBV2 and TRBJ1-5; D not certain. CDR3 size: 14 residues. Trimming left V 4 bases short and J 4 bases short, with 11 bases between. From germline, CDR1 is SNHLY and CDR2 FYNNEI. CDR3: CASSGVVGNQPQHF. DNA of the CDR3: TGTGCCAGCAGTGGGGTAGTTGGTAATCAGCCCCAGCATTTT. The whole variable domain, filled in from reference TRBV2 and TRBJ1-5, reads EPEVTQTPSHQVTQMGQEVILRCVPISNHLYFYWYRQILGQKVEFLVSFYNNEISEKSEIFDDQFSVERPDGSNFTLKIRSTKLEDSAMYFCASSGVVGNQPQHFGDGTRLSIL.

The chain uses TRBV18 and TRBJ1-1; possible D gene TRBD1, 5 bases. The CDR3 is 15 amino acids. V gave up 5 bases and J gave up 11 bases, with 24 bases separating them. Germline V gene data show CDR1 as KGHSH and CDR2 as LQKENI. The CDR3 DNA follows: TGTGCCAGCTCAGCAAATCGGGGCCAAGTGGGGGTGGCTTTCTTT. This codes for CASSANRGQVGVAFF.

V and J are TRBV7-9 and TRBJ1-1; 9 bases line up with TRBD1. The V gene end was trimmed by 1 base and the J gene end by 11 bases; junction bases not matched to a gene: 5. Germline CDR1 SEHNR, CDR2 FQNEAQ (reference sequence). The CDR3 runs 13 residues. CDR3 residues: CASSLVTGTGAFF. Written as DNA, the CDR3 is TGTGCCAGCAGCTTAGTAACCGGGACAGGGGCTTTCTTT. The variable domain in full, completed from reference TRBV7-9 and TRBJ1-1, reads DTGVSQNPRHKITKRGQNVTFRCDPISEHNRLYWYRQTLGQGPEFLTYFQNEAQLEKSRLLSDRFSAERPKGSFSTLEIQRTEQGDSAMYLCASSLVTGTGAFFGQGTRLTVV.

The V gene is TRBV6-5, the J gene TRBJ1-2; 9 nucleotides line up with TRBD1. In germline, CDR1 is MNHEY, CDR2 SVGAGI. CDR3 length: 14 amino acids. Trimming removed 6 bases from V and 8 bases from J; junction bases left unmatched: 10. CDR3 loop: CASSRQGELGGYTF. CDR3 DNA sequence: TGTGCCAGCAGCCGACAGGGGGAGTTGGGCGGCTACACCTTC.

The chain is built from TRBV15 and TRBJ2-5, with D tentatively TRBD1 (6 bases). V gave up 8 bases and J gave up 4 bases, with 11 bases separating them. The CDR3 extends over 12 amino acids. Germline V gene lookup returns CDR1 LNHNV and CDR2 YYDKDF (reference sequence). The CDR3 nucleotides are TGTGCCACCGGGACACCCCGAGAGACCCAGTACTTC. Protein product: CATGTPRETQYF.

The V and J genes are TRBV5-1 and TRBJ1-2; D perhaps matches TRBD1 (6 bases). The V gene's germline CDR1 is SGHRS and CDR2 YFSETQ. Trimming removed 0 bases from V and 3 bases from J, with 12 bases in between. The CDR3 length is 15 residues. As DNA, the CDR3 is TGCGCCAGCAGCTTGGACCTGGACAGCTACTATGGCTACACCTTC. Translated, it gives CASSLDLDSYYGYTF. The full variable domain, with the rest looked up from reference TRBV5-1 and TRBJ1-2, is KAGVTQTPRYLIKTRGQQVTLSCSPISGHRSVSWYQQTPGQGLQFLFEYFSETQRNKGNFPGRFSGRQFSNSRSEMNVSTLELGDSALYLCASSLDLDSYYGYTFGSGTRLTVV.

Notes on this clone: The same CDR3 can be traced to other DNA sequences in this sample. The chain has TRBV29-1 and TRBJ1-1, with unresolved D. Germline loops: CDR1 SQVTM, CDR2 ANQGSEA. Trimming took 1 base from V and 0 from J, leaving 3 bases between them. This CDR3 contains 12 residues. CDR3 coding DNA: TGCAGCGTTGAAGGAATGAACACTGAAGCTTTCTTT. Protein: CSVEGMNTEAFF.

This clone came up once. The chain recombines TRBV23-1 with TRBJ2-7; D is ambiguous. TRBV23-1 is placed among ORFs of uncertain function. V was cut by 7 bases and J by 3 bases, with 7 bases left in between. There are 11 residues in the CDR3. CDR3 sequence reads: CASNQIYEQYF. As DNA, the CDR3 is TGCGCCAGCAACCAGATCTACGAGCAGTACTTC.

This clone was counted only a few times. The rearrangement links TRBV19 to TRBJ1-1; TRBD1 matches 8 bases. Germline V CDR1 and CDR2: LNHDA, SQIVND (reference sequence). The CDR3 spans 14 residues. J gave up 2 bases and V 5 bases, and 4 bases lay outside the gene matches. In DNA form, the CDR3 reads TGTGCCAGTAGTGCTGGGACAGGAAACACTGAAGCTTTCTTT. The encoded protein is CASSAGTGNTEAFF.

In its sample, this clone was seen once. The chain uses TRBV29-1 and TRBJ1-1; no clear D gene. This CDR3 comprises 13 residues. CDR1 is SQVTM, CDR2 ANQGSEA, per germline. V lost 5 bases and J lost 1, with 11 bases in between. The CDR3 loop is CSVKGGGNTEAFF. In DNA form, the CDR3 reads TGCAGCGTTAAAGGAGGAGGGAACACTGAAGCTTTCTTT.

V usage is TRBV29-1 and J usage is TRBJ1-2, with TRBD1 matching over 7 bases. This CDR3 is built from 15 residues. V lost 6 bases and J lost 0; bases outside the gene matches: 10. The germline V gene has CDR1 SQVTM and CDR2 ANQGSEA. The CDR3 DNA sequence: TGCAGCGTCGAGGGGGCGGGGGCCCCTAACTATGGCTACACCTTC. Residues: CSVEGAGAPNYGYTF.

The rearrangement uses TRBV30 and TRBJ2-7; D may correspond to TRBD1 or TRBD2 (5 bases each). Germline CDR1 is GTSNPN and CDR2 is SVGIG (reference sequence). CDR3 size: 12 residues. With 1 base removed from V and 2 bases from J, the gap between germline ends came to 6 bases. CDR3 sequence: CAWSGDAYEQYF. CDR3 sequence (DNA): TGTGCCTGGAGTGGGGACGCCTACGAGCAGTACTTC.

The V gene is TRBV18, the J gene TRBJ2-1; D unclear. This CDR3 spans 16 amino acids. Germline assignment: CDR1 KGHSH and CDR2 LQKENI. Trimming took off 2 bases at V and 6 bases at J, with 17 bases between the two ends. The DNA of the CDR3 is TGTGCCAGCTCACCATCGGCGGATCAACGACTCAATGAGCAGTTCTTC. Its protein is CASSPSADQRLNEQFF. Full variable domain (rest looked up from reference TRBV18 and TRBJ2-1): NAGVMQNPRHLVRRRGQEARLRCSPMKGHSHVYWYRQLPEEGLKFMVYLQKENIIDESGMPKERFSAEFPKEGPSILRIQQVVRGDSAAYFCASSPSADQRLNEQFFGPGTRLTVL.